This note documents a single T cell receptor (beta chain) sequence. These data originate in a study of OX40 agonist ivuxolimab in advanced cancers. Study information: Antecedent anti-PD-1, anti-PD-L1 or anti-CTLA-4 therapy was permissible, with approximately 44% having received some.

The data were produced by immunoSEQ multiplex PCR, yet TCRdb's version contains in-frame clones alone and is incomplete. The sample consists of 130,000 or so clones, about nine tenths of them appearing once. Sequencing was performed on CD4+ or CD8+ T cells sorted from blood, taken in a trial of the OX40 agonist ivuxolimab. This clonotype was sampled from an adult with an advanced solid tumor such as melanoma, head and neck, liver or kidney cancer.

CDR3 coding DNA: TGTGCCAGCTCCCAAGGGAGCAATCAGCCCCAGCATTTT. This codes for CASSQGSNQPQHF. The chain joins TRBV6-6 to TRBJ1-5; D remains unclear. V was cut by 8 bases and J by 1 base, with 9 bases left in between. This CDR3 is 13 amino acids long. Germline CDR1 MNHNY, CDR2 SVGAGI (reference sequence).